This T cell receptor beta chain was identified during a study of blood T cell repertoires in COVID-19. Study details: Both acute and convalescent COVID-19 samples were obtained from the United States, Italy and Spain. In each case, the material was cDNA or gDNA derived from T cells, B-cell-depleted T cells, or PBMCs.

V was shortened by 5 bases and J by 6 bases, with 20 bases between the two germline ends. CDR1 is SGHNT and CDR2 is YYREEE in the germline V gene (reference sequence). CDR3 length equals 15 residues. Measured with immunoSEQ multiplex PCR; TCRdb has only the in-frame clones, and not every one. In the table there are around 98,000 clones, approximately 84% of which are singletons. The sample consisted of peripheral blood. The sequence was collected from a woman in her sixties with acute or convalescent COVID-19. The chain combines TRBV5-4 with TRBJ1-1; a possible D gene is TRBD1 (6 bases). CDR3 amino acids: CASSPAGTPRAEAFF. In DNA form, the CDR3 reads TGTGCCAGCAGTCCAGCCGGGACACCCAGGGCTGAAGCTTTCTTT.